This T cell receptor (beta chain) is drawn from a study of T-cell memory formation after mild COVID-19 (dated by TCRdb to the early 2020s). Looking at the study overall: TCR sequence clusters from the two donors were found to be largely donor specific. T-cell clones expanding and contracting after mild COVID-19 in two donors were tracked by longitudinal TCRalpha and TCRbeta repertoire sequencing. The cohort was made up of two young adult volunteers, one female and one male, who were previously healthy.

A word on this clonotype: The clone's antigen remains unknown. No much larger clone exists at a distance of one base, and base qualities are not known.

Ficoll-Paque density gradient centrifugation was the method used to isolate PBMCs. Via the germline V gene (reference sequence), CDR1 is DFQATT and CDR2 SNEGSKA. Inclusive of the bounding cysteine and phenylalanine, the CDR3 is 12 residues long. This entry keeps only the CDR3 DNA: 36 bases, framed from base 1. Trimming at the junction amounts to 3 bases on V and 10 bases on J, and the germline ends lie 13 bases apart. For sequencing, an Illumina NovaSeq 6000 was employed. cDNA libraries for TCRalpha and TCRbeta were prepared by 5'RACE using constant-segment primers, with sample barcodes and unique molecular identifiers added. Trizol reagent was used to extract RNA from every sample. The libraries were amplified in two PCR steps, and the second step added a second sample barcode and Illumina TruSeq adapters. Sequencing of libraries was performed on an Illumina NovaSeq with 2 x 150 bp paired-end reads. On the authors' methods: With migec v1.2.7, reads were demultiplexed and then collapsed into UMI-guided consensus sequences. Using mixcr v2.1.11, the UMI consensuses were aligned to TRA and TRB V and J templates and assembled into clonotypes. A clonotype was counted as expanded or contracted only if both edgeR and NoisET called the change significant, with noise models trained on biological replicates. For edgeR calls, the cutoffs were a false discovery rate-adjusted p below 0.01 and a log2 fold-change threshold of 1. As an exploratory analysis of dynamics, max-normalized trajectories of the 1000 most abundant clonotypes were examined by PCA with hierarchical clustering. Separately sequenced CD4+ and CD8+ repertoires were used to assign the CD4 or CD8 phenotype of responding clones. Using fastp at Q25 and MiXCR, TCRdb reprocessed the public reads and kept productive beta chains. All rows with the same CDR3 protein become a single entry with the most common DNA and genes. TCRdb's processing, not the authors' own work, is the source of the V and J calls. The sample includes fewer than 600,000 distinct CDR3 sequences, with about a fifth observed a single time. The ten largest clones add up to approximately 8.4% of the sample.

Results and caveats for the whole study, not just this receptor: Contracting CD4+ clones appeared mostly in the CM and EM memory subsets, whereas CD8+ clones were enriched in EMRA. Clones that contracted from day 15 to 85 showed balanced CD4/CD8 phenotypes, whereas a second wave of clones that expanded from day 15 to 37 leaned towards CD4+. The second-wave clones that peaked on day 37 were not confirmed to be SARS-CoV-2 specific. The detection of some responding clones in pre-infection memory suggests that pre-existing cross-reactive memory T cells joined the SARS-CoV-2 response. The study covered only a couple of mild cases, and larger cohorts including severe cases with pre-infection samples were considered necessary.

Sample: PBMCs or a T cell subset sorted from them (not recorded which). This receptor was obtained from an adult woman who had mild COVID-19 (a few samples of this study predate the infection). The sample titles of this study are shuffled in the database, so cell type and time point are left out; the donor was told from shared clones. This chain is built from TRBV20-1 and TRBJ2-1; the D gene remains uncertain. The CDR3 region reads CSASVVAREQFF. The DNA sequence is as follows: TGCAGTGCTAGCGTGGTCGCAAGGGAGCAGTTCTTC.